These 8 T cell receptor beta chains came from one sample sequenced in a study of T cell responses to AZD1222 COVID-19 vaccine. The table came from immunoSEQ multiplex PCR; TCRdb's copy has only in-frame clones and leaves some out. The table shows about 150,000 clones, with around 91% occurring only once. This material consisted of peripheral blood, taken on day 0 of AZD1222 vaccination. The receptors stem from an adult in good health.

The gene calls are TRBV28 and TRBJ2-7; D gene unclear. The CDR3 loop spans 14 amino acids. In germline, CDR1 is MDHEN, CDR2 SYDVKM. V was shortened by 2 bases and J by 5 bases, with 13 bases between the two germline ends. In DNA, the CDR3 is TGTGCCAGCAGTTTAGATCAGGACCCGAACGAGCAGTACTTC. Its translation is CASSLDQDPNEQYF.

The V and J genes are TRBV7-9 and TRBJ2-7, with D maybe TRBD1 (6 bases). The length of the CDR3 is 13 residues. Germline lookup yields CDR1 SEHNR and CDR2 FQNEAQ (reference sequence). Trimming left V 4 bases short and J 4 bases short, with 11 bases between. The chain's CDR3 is CASSSGHRYEQYF. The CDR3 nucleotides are TGTGCCAGCAGCTCGGGACATCGATACGAGCAGTACTTC.

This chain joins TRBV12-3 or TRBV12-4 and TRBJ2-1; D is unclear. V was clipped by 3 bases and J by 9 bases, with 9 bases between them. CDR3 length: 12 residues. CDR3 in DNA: TGTGCCAGCAGTTTGCTAGGTGTTGAGCAGTTCTTC. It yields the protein CASSLLGVEQFF.

Here the CDR3 DNA reads TGTGCCCACCATTTGGGGGGTTGTCAGGAAAAACTGTTTTTT. Its translation is CAHHLGGCQEKLFF. The chain recombines TRBV6-5 with TRBJ1-4; possible D gene TRBD1, 5 bases. Germline V CDR1 and CDR2: MNHEY, SVGAGI. Trimming took 11 bases from V and 8 from J, leaving 21 bases between them. The CDR3 extends over 14 amino acids.

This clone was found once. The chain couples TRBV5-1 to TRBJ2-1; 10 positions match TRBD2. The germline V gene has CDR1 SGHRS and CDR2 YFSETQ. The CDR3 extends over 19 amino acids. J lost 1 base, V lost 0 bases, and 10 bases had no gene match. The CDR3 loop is CASSLVGTSASRSYNEQFF. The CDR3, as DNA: TGCGCCAGCAGCTTGGTCGGGACTAGCGCTTCTCGGTCCTACAATGAGCAGTTCTTC.

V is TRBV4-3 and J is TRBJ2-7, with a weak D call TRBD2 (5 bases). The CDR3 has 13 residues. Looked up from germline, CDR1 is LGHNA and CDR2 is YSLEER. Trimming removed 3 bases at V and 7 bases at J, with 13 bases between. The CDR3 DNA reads TGCGCCAGCAGCCACAATGGACTTTCGGAGCAGTACTTC. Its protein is CASSHNGLSEQYF.

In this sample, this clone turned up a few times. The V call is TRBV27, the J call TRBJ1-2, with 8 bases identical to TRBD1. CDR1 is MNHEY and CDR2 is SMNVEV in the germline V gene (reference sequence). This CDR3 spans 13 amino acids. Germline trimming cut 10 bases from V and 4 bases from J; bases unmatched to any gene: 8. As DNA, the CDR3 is TGTGCCACCAGGGACAGGACAACCTATGGCTACACCTTC. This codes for CATRDRTTYGYTF.

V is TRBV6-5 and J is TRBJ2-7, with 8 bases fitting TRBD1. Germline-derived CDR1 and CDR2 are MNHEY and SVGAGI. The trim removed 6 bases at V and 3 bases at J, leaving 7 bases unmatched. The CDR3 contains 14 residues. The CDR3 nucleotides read TGTGCCAGCAGGCGGCGGACAGGGAGCTACGAGCAGTACTTC. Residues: CASRRRTGSYEQYF.